This T cell receptor beta chain originates from a study of blood T cell repertoires in COVID-19. Study summary: Some COVID-19 samples were acute and others convalescent; all came from the United States, Italy and Spain. Sources were T cells, B-cell-depleted T cells, or PBMCs; the material itself was cDNA or gDNA.

The study assigned cohorts using participant-reported clinical history. Clones were sequenced by immunoSEQ multiplex PCR, and TCRdb holds only the in-frame ones, with some missing. The data hold around 330,000 clones, with about 88% observed a single time. The specimen was PBMCs or T cells enriched from blood (not recorded which). The sequence derives from a man in his sixties who had recovered from COVID-19.

The CDR3 DNA follows: TGTGCCAGCAGTTCCAGAGTACGGGACTTGGCGGGGAGCACAGATACGCAGTATTTT. Protein product: CASSSRVRDLAGSTDTQYF. The V call is TRBV27, the J call TRBJ2-3; D perhaps matches TRBD2 (6 bases). Germline V lookup: CDR1 MNHEY, CDR2 SMNVEV (reference sequence). The CDR3 runs 19 residues. V was pared by 4 bases and J by 0 bases, with 23 bases between.